The subject of this entry is one T cell receptor (beta chain). Its antigen is not known. The CDR3 totals 19 residues. The data belong to a study of cytomegalovirus exposure and HLA in healthy donors. General study points: Fewer N-insertions (relative to the roughly 660-donor mean) were reportedly seen in an Asian-associated ancestry cluster in a later analysis. CMV serostatus stood as the only immune exposure information on hand.

Amplification used 60 Vbeta primers and 13 Jbeta primers. Repertoires were generated with immunoSEQ multiplex PCR, while TCRdb's copy carries only in-frame clones and drops some. This sample carries more than 100,000 clones, less than 85% of them seen once, and the ten largest clones take around 3.7%. The chain couples TRBV7-5 to TRBJ2-4; the table's D call, TRBD1, has no DNA check behind it. TRBV7-5 is classified as a pseudogene. Sequenced sample: PBMCs. The receptor was derived from a woman aged 40 to 55 in good health and CMV-seronegative. The CDR3 nucleotides read TGTGCCAGAAGAGGCCCCCCCCGGTTTGGGGGCCCCACCAAAAACATTCAGTACTTC. Translation: CARRGPPRFGGPTKNIQYF.